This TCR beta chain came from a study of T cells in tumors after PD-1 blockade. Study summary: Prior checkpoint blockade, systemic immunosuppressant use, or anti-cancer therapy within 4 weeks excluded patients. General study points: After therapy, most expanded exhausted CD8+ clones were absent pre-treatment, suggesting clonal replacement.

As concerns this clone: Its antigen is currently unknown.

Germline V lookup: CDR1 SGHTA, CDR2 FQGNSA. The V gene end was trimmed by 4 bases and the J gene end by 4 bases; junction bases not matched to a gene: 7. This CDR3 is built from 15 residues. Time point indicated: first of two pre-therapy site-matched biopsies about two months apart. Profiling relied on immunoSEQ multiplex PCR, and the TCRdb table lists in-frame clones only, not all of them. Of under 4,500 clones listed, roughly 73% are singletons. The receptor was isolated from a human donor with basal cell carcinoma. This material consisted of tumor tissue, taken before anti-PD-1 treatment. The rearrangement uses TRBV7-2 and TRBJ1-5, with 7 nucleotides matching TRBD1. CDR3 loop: CASSSGGGRNQPQHF. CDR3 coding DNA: TGTGCCAGCAGCTCTGGAGGGGGCAGGAATCAGCCCCAGCATTTT.